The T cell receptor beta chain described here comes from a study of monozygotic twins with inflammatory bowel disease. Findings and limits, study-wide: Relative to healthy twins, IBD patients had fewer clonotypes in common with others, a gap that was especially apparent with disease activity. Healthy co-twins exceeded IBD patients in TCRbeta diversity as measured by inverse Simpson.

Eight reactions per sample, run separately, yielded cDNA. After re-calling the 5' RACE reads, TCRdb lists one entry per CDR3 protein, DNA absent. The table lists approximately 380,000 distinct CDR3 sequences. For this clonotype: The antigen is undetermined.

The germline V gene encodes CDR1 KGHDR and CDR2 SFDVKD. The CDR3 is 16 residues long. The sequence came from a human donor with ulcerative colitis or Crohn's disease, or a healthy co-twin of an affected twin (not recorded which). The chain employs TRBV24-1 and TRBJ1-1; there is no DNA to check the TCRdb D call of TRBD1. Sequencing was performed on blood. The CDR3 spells CATSDVTGTENTEAFF.